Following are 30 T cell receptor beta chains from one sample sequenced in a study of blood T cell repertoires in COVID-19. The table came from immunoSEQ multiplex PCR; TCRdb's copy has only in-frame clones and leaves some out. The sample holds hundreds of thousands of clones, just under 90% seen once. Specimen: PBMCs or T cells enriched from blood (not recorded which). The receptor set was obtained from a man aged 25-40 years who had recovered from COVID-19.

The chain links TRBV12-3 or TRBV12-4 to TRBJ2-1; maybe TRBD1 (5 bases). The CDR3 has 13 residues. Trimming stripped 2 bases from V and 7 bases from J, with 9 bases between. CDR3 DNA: TGTGCCAGCAGTTTAAACAGGTGGAATGAGCAGTTCTTC. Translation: CASSLNRWNEQFF.

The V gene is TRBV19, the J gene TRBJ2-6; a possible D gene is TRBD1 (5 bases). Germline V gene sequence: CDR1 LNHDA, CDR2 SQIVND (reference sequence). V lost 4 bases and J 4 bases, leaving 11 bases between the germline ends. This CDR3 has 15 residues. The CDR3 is CASSRQTPGANVLTF. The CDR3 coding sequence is TGTGCCAGTAGTAGACAGACACCCGGGGCCAACGTCCTGACTTTC.

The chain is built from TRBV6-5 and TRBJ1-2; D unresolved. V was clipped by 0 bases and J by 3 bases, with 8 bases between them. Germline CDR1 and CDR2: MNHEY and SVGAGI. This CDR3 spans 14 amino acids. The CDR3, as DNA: TGTGCCAGCAGTTACTCGAACAGTCACTATGGCTACACCTTC. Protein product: CASSYSNSHYGYTF.

The CDR3 coding sequence is TGTGCCAGCAGATACGGGACTAGTTCCCCCCTCGAGCAGTACTTC. Its protein product is CASRYGTSSPLEQYF. The rearrangement uses TRBV5-4 and TRBJ2-7, with 8 positions matching TRBD2. Germline loops: CDR1 SGHNT, CDR2 YYREEE (reference sequence). Germline trimming cut 5 bases from V and 6 bases from J; bases unmatched to any gene: 13. The CDR3 sequence is 15 residues long.

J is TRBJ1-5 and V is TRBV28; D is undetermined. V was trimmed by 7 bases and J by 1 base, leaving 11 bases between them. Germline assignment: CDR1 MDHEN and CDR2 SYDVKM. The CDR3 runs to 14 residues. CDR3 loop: CASIPAGSNQPQHF. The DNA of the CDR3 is TGTGCCAGCATTCCCGCGGGAAGCAATCAGCCCCAGCATTTT.

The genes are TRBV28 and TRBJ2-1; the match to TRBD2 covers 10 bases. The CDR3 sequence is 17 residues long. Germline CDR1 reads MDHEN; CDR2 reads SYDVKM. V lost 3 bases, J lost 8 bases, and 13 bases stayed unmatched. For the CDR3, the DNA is TGTGCCAGCAGTTTTCATCGAGATAGCGGGAGGCTCTATGAGCAGTTCTTC. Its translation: CASSFHRDSGRLYEQFF.

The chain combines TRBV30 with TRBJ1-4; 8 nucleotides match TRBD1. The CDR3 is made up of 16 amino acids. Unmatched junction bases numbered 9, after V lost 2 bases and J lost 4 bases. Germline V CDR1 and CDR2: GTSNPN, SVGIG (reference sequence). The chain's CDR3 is CAWSIPRTGSNEKLFF. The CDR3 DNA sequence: TGTGCCTGGAGTATCCCGCGGACAGGGAGTAATGAAAAACTGTTTTTT.

The CDR3 nucleotides are TGTGCCAGCTCGGGACAGGGGAACGAGCAGTACTTC. This encodes CASSGQGNEQYF. V is TRBV28 and J is TRBJ2-7; 10 positions agree with TRBD1. The germline V gene has CDR1 MDHEN and CDR2 SYDVKM. This CDR3 region has 12 residues. Unmatched junction bases numbered 3, after V lost 8 bases and J lost 5 bases.

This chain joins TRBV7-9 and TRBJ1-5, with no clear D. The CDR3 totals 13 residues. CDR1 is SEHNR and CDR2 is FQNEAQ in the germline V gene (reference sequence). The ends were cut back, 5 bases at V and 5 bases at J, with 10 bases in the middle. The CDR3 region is CASSPDSDQPQHF. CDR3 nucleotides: TGTGCCAGCAGCCCCGACTCGGATCAGCCCCAGCATTTT.

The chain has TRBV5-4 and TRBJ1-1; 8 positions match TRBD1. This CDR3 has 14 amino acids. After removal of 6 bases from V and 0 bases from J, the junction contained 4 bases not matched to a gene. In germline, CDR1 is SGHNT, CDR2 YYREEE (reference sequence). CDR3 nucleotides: TGTGCCAGCATACGACAGGGGATGAACACTGAAGCTTTCTTT. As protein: CASIRQGMNTEAFF.

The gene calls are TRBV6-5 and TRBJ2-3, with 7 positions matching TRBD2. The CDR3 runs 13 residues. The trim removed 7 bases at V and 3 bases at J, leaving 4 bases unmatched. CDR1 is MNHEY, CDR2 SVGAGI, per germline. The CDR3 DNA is TGTGCCAGCACTCGGCGGGGGACAGATACGCAGTATTTT. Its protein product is CASTRRGTDTQYF.

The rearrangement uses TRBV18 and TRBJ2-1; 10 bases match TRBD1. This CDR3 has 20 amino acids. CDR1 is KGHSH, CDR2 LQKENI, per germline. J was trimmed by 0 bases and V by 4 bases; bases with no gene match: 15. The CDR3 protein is CASSRYAGTGVFSSYNEQFF. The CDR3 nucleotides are TGTGCCAGCTCACGCTACGCCGGGACAGGGGTGTTCAGCTCCTACAATGAGCAGTTCTTC.

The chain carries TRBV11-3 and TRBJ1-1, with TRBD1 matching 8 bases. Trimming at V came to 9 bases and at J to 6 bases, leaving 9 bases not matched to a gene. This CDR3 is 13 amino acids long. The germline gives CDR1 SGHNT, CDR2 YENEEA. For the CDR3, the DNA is TGTGCCAGGTCCGGACAGGGCGGTCCTGAAGCTTTCTTT. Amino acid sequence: CARSGQGGPEAFF.

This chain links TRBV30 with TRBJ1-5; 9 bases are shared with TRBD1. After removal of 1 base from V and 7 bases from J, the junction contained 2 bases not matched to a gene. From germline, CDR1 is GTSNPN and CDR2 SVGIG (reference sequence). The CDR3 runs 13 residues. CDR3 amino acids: CAWSGQGVQPQHF. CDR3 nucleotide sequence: TGTGCCTGGAGTGGACAGGGGGTGCAGCCCCAGCATTTT.

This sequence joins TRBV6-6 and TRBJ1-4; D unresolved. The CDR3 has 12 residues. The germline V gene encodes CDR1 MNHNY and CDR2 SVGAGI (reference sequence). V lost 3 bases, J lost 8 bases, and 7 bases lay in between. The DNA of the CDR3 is TGTGCCAGCAGTTATGGAGCCGAAAAACTGTTTTTT. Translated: CASSYGAEKLFF.

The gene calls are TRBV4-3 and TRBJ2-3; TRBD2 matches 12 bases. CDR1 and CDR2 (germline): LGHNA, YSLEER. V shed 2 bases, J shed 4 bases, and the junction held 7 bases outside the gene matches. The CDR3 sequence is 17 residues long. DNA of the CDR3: TGCGCCAGCAGCCAACGGAGGACTAGCGGGATCCCAGATACGCAGTATTTT. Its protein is CASSQRRTSGIPDTQYF.

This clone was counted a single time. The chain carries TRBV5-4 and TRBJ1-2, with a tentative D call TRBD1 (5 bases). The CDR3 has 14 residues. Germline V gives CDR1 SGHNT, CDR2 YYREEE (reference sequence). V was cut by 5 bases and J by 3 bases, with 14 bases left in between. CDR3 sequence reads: CASSPRVADYGYTF. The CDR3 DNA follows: TGTGCCAGCAGTCCCAGGGTAGCGGACTATGGCTACACCTTC. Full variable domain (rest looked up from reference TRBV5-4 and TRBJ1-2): ETGVTQSPTHLIKTRGQQVTLRCSSQSGHNTVSWYQQALGQGPQFIFQYYREEENGRGNFPPRFSGLQFPNYSSELNVNALELDDSALYLCASSPRVADYGYTFGSGTRLTVV.

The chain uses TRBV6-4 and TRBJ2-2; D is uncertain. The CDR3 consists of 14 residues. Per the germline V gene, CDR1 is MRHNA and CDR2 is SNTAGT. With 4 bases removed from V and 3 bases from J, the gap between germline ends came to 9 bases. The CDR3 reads CASSAVVDTGELFF. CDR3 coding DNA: TGTGCCAGCAGTGCTGTAGTGGACACCGGGGAGCTGTTTTTT.

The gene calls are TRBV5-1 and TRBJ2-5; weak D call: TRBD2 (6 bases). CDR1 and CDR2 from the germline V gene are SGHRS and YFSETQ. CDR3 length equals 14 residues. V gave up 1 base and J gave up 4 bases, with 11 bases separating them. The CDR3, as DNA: TGCGCCAGCAGCTTGCCTAGCGCTGGAGAGACCCAGTACTTC. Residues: CASSLPSAGETQYF.

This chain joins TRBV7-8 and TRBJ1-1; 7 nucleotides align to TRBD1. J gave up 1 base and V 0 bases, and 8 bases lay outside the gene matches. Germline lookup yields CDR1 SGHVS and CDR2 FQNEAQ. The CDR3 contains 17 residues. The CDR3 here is CASSLAGQSSGNTEAFF. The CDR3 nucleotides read TGTGCCAGCAGCTTAGCGGGACAGTCGTCCGGGAACACTGAAGCTTTCTTT.

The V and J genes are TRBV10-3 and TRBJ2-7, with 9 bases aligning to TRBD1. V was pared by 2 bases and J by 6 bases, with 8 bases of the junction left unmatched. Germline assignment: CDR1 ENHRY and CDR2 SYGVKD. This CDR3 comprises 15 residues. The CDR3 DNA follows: TGTGCCATCAGTGAGCTTACCGGGACAGGGATCGAGCAGTACTTC. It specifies CAISELTGTGIEQYF.

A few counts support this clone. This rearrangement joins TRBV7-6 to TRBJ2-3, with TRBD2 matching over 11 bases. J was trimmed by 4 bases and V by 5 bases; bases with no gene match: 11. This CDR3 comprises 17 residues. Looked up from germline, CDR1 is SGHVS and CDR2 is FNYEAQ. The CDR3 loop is CASSPTLLAGGADTQYF. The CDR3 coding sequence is TGTGCCAGCAGCCCAACCCTCCTAGCGGGGGGAGCAGATACGCAGTATTTT.

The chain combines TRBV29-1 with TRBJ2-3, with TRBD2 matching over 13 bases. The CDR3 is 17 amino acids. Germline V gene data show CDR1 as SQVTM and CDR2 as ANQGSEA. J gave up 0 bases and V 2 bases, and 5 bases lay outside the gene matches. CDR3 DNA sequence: TGCAGCGTTGAAAGACTAGCGGGGGGTGGTAGCACAGATACGCAGTATTTT. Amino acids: CSVERLAGGGSTDTQYF.

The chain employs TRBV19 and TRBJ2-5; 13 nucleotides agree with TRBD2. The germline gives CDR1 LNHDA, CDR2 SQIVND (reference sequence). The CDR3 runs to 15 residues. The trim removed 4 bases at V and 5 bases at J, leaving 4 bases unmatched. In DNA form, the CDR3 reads TGTGCCAGTAGTACCGGGACTAGCGGGACCGAGACCCAGTACTTC. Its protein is CASSTGTSGTETQYF. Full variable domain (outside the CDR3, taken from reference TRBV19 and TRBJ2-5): DGGITQSPKYLFRKEGQNVTLSCEQNLNHDAMYWYRQDPGQGLRLIYYSQIVNDFQKGDIAEGYSVSREKKESFPLTVTSAQKNPTAFYLCASSTGTSGTETQYFGPGTRLLVL.

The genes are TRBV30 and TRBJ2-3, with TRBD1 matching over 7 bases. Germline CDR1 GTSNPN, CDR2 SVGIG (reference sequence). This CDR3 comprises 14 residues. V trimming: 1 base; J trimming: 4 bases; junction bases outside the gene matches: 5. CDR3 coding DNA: TGTGCCTGGAGTGCCGACAGGGTAGCAGATACGCAGTATTTT. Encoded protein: CAWSADRVADTQYF. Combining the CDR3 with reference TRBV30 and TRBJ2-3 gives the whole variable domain SQTIHQWPATLVQPVGSPLSLECTVEGTSNPNLYWYRQAAGRGLQLLFYSVGIGQISSEVPQNLSASRPQDRQFILSSKKLLLSDSGFYLCAWSADRVADTQYFGPGTRLTVL.

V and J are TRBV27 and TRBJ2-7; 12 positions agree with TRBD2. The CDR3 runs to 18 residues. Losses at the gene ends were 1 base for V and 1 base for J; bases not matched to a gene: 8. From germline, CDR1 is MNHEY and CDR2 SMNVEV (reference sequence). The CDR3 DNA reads TGTGCCAGCAGTTTATTCGTTCTAGCGGGAGGGCAGTCCTACGAGCAGTACTTC. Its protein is CASSLFVLAGGQSYEQYF.

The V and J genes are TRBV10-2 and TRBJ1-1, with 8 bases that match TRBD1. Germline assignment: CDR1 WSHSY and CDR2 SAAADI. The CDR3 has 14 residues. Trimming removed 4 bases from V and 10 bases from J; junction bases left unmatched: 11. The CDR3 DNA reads TGCGCCAGCAGTGGGCCAGGGGGCCCCCCTGGAGCTTTCTTT. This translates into CASSGPGGPPGAFF.

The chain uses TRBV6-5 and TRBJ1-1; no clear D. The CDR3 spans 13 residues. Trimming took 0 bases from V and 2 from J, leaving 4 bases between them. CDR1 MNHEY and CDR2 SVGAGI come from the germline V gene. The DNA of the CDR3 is TGTGCCAGCAGTTACTCGAGAAACACTGAAGCTTTCTTT. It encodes CASSYSRNTEAFF.

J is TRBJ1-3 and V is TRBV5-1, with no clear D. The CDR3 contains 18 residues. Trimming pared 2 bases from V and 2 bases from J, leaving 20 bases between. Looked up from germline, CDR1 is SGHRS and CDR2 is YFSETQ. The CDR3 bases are TGCGCCAGCAGCTTATCGTACCGGGGATTAGCAGCTGGAAACACCATATATTTT. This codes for CASSLSYRGLAAGNTIYF.

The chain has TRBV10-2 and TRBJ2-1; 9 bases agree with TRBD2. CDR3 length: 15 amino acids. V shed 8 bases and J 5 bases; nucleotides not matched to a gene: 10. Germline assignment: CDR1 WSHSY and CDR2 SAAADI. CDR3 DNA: TGCGCCAGCGGGGCGGGAGGGCCGGGAAACAATGAGCAGTTCTTC. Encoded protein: CASGAGGPGNNEQFF.